The clone carrying this T cell receptor beta chain was observed many times. Its antigen is unknown. The sample belongs to a study of neurological immune-mediated disorders. Study-wide points: The highest TCR clonal expansion occurred in HTLV-1-associated myelopathy; multiple sclerosis fell below healthy controls.

Germline CDR1 SGDLS, CDR2 YYNGEE. Trimming cost V 3 bases and J 5 bases, with 11 bases left between them. The CDR3 is made up of 14 amino acids. From 2 million PBMCs stored at -80 C, the unsorted libraries were generated. cDNA was made by 5'RACE with 10-nucleotide random UMIs. Every sequencing run produced over 190 million TCR-beta sequences, and the sequences from any one run covered 15-18 subjects. Each CDR3 protein gets one entry after TCRdb re-called the 5' RACE reads with MiXCR. The sample includes about 24,000 distinct CDR3 sequences, roughly an eighth seen only once; the top ten take 16%. This sequence joins TRBV9 and TRBJ2-2; no definite D call. The TCR originated in a woman aged 40 to 49 with HTLV-1-associated myelopathy (HAM/TSP). Sample: PBMCs. CDR3 sequence: CASSGVTGTGELFF. CDR3 DNA sequence: TGTGCCAGCAGCGGGGTGACTGGGACCGGGGAGCTGTTTTTT.